This T cell receptor (beta chain) appears in the sequencing data of a study of Graves' ophthalmopathy and Graves' hyperthyroidism. General study points: Cross-validated, the 13-signature model showed 87.88%/81.08% sensitivity/specificity, and 80%/75% in the test set.

PBMCs were isolated by Ficoll-Paque density gradient centrifugation, using approximately 11 ml of fresh peripheral blood as the starting material. RNA transcripts provided the template for amplifying TCR beta CDR3 regions. RT-PCR in the first round used HTBI primers; a second-round multiplex PCR followed. One entry per CDR3 protein, called by TCRdb with MiXCR from the multiplex PCR reads. The sample has 400,000 or so distinct CDR3 sequences; 17% are singletons. Germline CDR1 SGHTA, CDR2 FQGNSA. The length of the CDR3 is 13 residues. Deletions cut 1 base from V and 3 bases from J, with 6 bases between. This clonotype was observed many times. The antigen is undetermined.

Sequencing was performed on peripheral blood. This sequence joins TRBV7-2 and TRBJ2-5, with unresolved D. This TCR was sampled from an adult woman with stable Graves' hyperthyroidism. The CDR3 protein is CASSLDWEETQYF. CDR3 DNA: TGTGCCAGCAGCTTAGATTGGGAAGAGACCCAGTACTTC.